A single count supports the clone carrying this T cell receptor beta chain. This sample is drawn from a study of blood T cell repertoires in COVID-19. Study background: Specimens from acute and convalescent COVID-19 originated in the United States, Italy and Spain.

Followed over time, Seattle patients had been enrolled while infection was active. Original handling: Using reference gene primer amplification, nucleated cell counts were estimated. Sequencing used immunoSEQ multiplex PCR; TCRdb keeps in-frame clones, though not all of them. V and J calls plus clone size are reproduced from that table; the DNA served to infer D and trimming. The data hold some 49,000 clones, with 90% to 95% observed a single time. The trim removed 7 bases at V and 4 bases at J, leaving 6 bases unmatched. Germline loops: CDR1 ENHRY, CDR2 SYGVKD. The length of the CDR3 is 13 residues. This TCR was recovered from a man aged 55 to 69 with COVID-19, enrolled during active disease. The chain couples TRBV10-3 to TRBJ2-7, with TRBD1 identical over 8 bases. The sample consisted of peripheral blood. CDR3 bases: TGTGCCATCAAGAGGGGACAGGCTTACGAGCAGTACTTC. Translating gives CAIKRGQAYEQYF.